Listed below are T cell receptor beta chains from one sample, sequenced in a study of T-cell reconstitution after alpha-beta-depleted transplantation in children. TCRdb fed the PCR reads into MiXCR, producing one record per CDR3 protein. The data contain around 480,000 distinct CDR3 sequences, roughly 33% of them seen just once; the ten biggest clones take up 2% to 3%. The sequencing here drew on PBMCs from the stem cell graft donor, taken from the stem cell graft. These receptors were collected from a human donor who donated a stem cell graft to a child with aplastic anemia. CDR3s include the opening cysteine and the closing phenylalanine or tryptophan. Fields, in order: D gene, J gene, clone size, CDR3 length, V gene, CDR3 protein, CDR3 DNA. D genes are given only for firm matches. Not all rows give a size; the values are once, few, many and, for expanded clones, a class.

D: NA
J: TRBJ2-5
size: NA
length: 15
V: TRBV18
CDR3: CASSSTALGWETQYF
DNA: TGTGCCAGCTCATCTACAGCCCTTGGGTGGGAGACCCAGTACTTC

D: TRBD1
J: TRBJ2-1
size: NA
length: 15
V: TRBV7-9
CDR3: CASSLVGQGMDEQFF
DNA: TGTGCCAGCAGCTTAGTGGGACAGGGTATGGATGAGCAGTTCTTC

D: NA
J: TRBJ2-6
size: few
length: 17
V: TRBV3-1
CDR3: CASSGGGRIVGANVLTF
DNA: TGTGCCAGCAGCGGAGGTGGGCGTATCGTTGGGGCCAACGTCCTGACTTTC

D: NA
J: TRBJ1-1
size: few
length: 15
V: TRBV6-1
CDR3: CASSTTTSRPPRAFF
DNA: TGTGCCAGCAGTACCACAACCTCAAGGCCCCCTCGTGCTTTCTTT

D: NA
J: TRBJ1-1
size: NA
length: 11
V: TRBV28
CDR3: CAVRGNTEAFF
DNA: TGTGCCGTGCGCGGGAACACTGAAGCTTTCTTT

D: NA
J: TRBJ1-1
size: NA
length: 15
V: TRBV10-3
CDR3: CAISESTGFGTEAFF
DNA: TGTGCCATCAGTGAGTCGACAGGATTTGGGACTGAAGCTTTCTTT

D: TRBD2
J: TRBJ2-1
size: few
length: 19
V: TRBV20-1
CDR3: CSARGWASGSRSSYNEQFF
DNA: TGCAGTGCTAGAGGATGGGCTAGCGGGAGCCGTTCCTCCTACAATGAGCAGTTCTTC

D: TRBD1
J: TRBJ2-7
size: few
length: 15
V: TRBV7-2
CDR3: CASSLGRRQGYEQYF
DNA: TGTGCCAGCAGCTTAGGACGGCGACAGGGCTACGAGCAGTACTTC

D: TRBD1
J: TRBJ2-1
size: NA
length: 18
V: TRBV5-1
CDR3: CASSLWTGGGISYNEQFF
DNA: TGCGCCAGCAGCTTATGGACAGGTGGAGGTATATCCTACAATGAGCAGTTCTTC

D: NA
J: TRBJ2-3
size: NA
length: 14
V: TRBV13
CDR3: CASTQGVSTDTQYF
DNA: TGTGCCAGCACCCAGGGTGTAAGCACAGATACGCAGTATTTT

D: NA
J: TRBJ2-2
size: NA
length: 13
V: TRBV7-7
CDR3: CASREGQAGELFF
DNA: TGTGCCAGCAGAGAGGGTCAGGCCGGGGAGCTGTTTTTT

D: NA
J: TRBJ2-1
size: few
length: 14
V: TRBV5-1
CDR3: CASSFDRPTNEQFF
DNA: TGCGCCAGCAGCTTCGACCGCCCTACCAATGAGCAGTTCTTC

D: NA
J: TRBJ2-3
size: NA
length: 14
V: TRBV12-3/TRBV12-4
CDR3: CASSLSDSTDTQYF
DNA: TGTGCCAGCAGTTTATCGGACAGCACAGATACGCAGTATTTT

D: TRBD2
J: TRBJ2-5
size: NA
length: 16
V: TRBV5-4
CDR3: CASSLAGLASKETQYF
DNA: TGTGCCAGCAGCTTGGCGGGACTAGCGTCCAAAGAGACCCAGTACTTC

D: TRBD1
J: TRBJ2-1
size: few
length: 16
V: TRBV6-2/TRBV6-3
CDR3: CASRDAGTGIFDEQFF
DNA: TGTGCCAGCCGAGATGCCGGGACAGGGATATTCGATGAGCAGTTCTTC

D: TRBD2
J: TRBJ2-7
size: NA
length: 14
V: TRBV29-1
CDR3: CSVDGAGGPNEQYF
DNA: TGCAGCGTTGACGGGGCGGGAGGGCCTAACGAGCAGTACTTC

D: NA
J: TRBJ1-1
size: NA
length: 18
V: TRBV14
CDR3: CASSQDLPRRAQLAEAFF
DNA: TGTGCCAGCAGCCAAGATTTACCCCGAAGGGCTCAGTTGGCTGAAGCTTTCTTT

D: TRBD1
J: TRBJ2-1
size: NA
length: 14
V: TRBV6-2/TRBV6-3
CDR3: CASSSLGGLREQFF
DNA: TGTGCCAGCAGTTCCCTAGGGGGCCTAAGGGAGCAGTTCTTC

D: NA
J: TRBJ2-1
size: NA
length: 16
V: TRBV5-6
CDR3: CASSGISTGRNNEQFF
DNA: TGTGCCAGCAGCGGAATCTCTACAGGGAGGAACAATGAGCAGTTCTTC

D: NA
J: TRBJ2-6
size: NA
length: 17
V: TRBV7-2
CDR3: CASSRPQKLTGANVLTF
DNA: TGTGCCAGCAGCCGACCCCAAAAATTGACTGGGGCCAACGTCCTGACTTTC

D: NA
J: TRBJ2-5
size: few
length: 12
V: TRBV20-1
CDR3: CSAGRWQETQYF
DNA: TGCAGTGCTGGACGTTGGCAGGAGACCCAGTACTTC

D: NA
J: TRBJ1-5
size: NA
length: 14
V: TRBV12-3/TRBV12-4
CDR3: CASSFLGGSQPQHF
DNA: TGTGCCAGCAGTTTTTTAGGGGGTAGTCAGCCCCAGCATTTT

D: NA
J: TRBJ2-7
size: NA
length: 14
V: TRBV15
CDR3: CATSVGLTSYEQYF
DNA: TGTGCCACCAGCGTCGGACTGACTTCCTACGAGCAGTACTTC

D: TRBD1
J: TRBJ2-2
size: few
length: 15
V: TRBV20-1
CDR3: CSARVDRGLTGELFF
DNA: TGCAGTGCTCGCGTGGACAGGGGGCTCACCGGGGAGCTGTTTTTT

D: NA
J: TRBJ1-1
size: NA
length: 14
V: TRBV6-2/TRBV6-3
CDR3: CASSWTSPNTEAFF
DNA: TGTGCCAGCAGTTGGACAAGCCCGAACACTGAAGCTTTCTTT

D: NA
J: TRBJ2-5
size: few
length: 15
V: TRBV7-2
CDR3: CASSGGKGTAQTQYF
DNA: TGTGCCAGCAGCGGAGGGAAAGGGACAGCCCAGACCCAGTACTTC

D: NA
J: TRBJ1-1
size: NA
length: 12
V: TRBV12-3/TRBV12-4
CDR3: CASSLQRSRAFF
DNA: TGTGCCAGCAGCCTGCAGAGGAGTCGGGCTTTCTTT

D: TRBD1
J: TRBJ1-2
size: NA
length: 15
V: TRBV30
CDR3: CAWSEMDRGHYGYTF
DNA: TGTGCCTGGAGTGAAATGGACAGGGGACACTATGGCTACACCTTC